Described below is a single TCR beta chain sequence and its context. Its target is unknown. Primers for the PCR totalled 60 Vbeta and 13 Jbeta. Per the authors' pipeline: As a later analysis found, there were tens of millions of unique TCR beta chains, of which roughly 11 million were shared. Sequencing was performed with immunoSEQ multiplex PCR; in TCRdb, only in-frame clones are kept and a portion is missing. That table furnishes V, J and clone size, whereas the DNA furnished D and trimming. The sample lists 98,000 or so clones, about four fifths seen once, with 7.5% to 9.5% in the top ten. These data originate in a study of cytomegalovirus exposure and HLA in healthy donors. Study results and limitations: Within a later analysis, the majority of CMV-associated TCR beta chains appeared HLA-restricted.

Donors were nominally healthy when sampled, though unrecorded immune exposures were likely. The sample consisted of PBMCs. This clonotype originated in a human donor in good health.

The DNA for the CDR3 is TGTGCCATCAGGTCTCCTTCGGGGGACTATGGCTACACCTTC. Its translation: CAIRSPSGDYGYTF. The chain has TRBV10-3 and TRBJ1-2; TRBD1 is a possible D gene (5 bases). From germline, CDR1 is ENHRY and CDR2 SYGVKD. The length of the CDR3 is 14 residues. V was trimmed by 6 bases and J by 3 bases, leaving 14 bases between them.